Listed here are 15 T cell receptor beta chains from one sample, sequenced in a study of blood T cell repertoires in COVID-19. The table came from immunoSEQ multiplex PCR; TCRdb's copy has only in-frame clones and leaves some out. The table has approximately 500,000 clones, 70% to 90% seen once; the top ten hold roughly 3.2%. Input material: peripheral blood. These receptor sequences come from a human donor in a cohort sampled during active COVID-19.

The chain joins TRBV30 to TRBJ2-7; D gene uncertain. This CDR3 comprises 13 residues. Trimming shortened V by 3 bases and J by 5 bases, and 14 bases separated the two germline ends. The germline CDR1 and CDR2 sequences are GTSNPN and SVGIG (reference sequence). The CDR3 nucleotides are TGTGCCTGGAGCGAGAGTGAAAGCCACGAGCAGTACTTC. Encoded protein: CAWSESESHEQYF.

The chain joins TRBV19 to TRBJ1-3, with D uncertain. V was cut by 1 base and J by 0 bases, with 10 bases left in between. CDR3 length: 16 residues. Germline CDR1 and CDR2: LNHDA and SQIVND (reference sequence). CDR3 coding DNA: TGTGCCAGTAGTATAGGTCGGGGAAGCTCTGGAAACACCATATATTTT. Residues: CASSIGRGSSGNTIYF.

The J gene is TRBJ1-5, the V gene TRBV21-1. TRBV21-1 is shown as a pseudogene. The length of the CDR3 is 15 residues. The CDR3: CASSPGDPRIVAQHF. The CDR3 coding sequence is TGTGCCAGCAGCCCGGGAGATCCCCGTATAGTAGCCCAGCATTTT.

The CDR3 is CASSYRGTTEAFF. CDR3 bases: TGTGCCAGCAGTTACCGGGGTACCACTGAAGCTTTCTTT. The chain is built from TRBV6-5 and TRBJ1-1; D is undetermined. Trimming removed 2 bases at V and 4 bases at J, with 8 bases between. The CDR3 totals 13 residues. Germline V gene data show CDR1 as MNHEY and CDR2 as SVGAGI.

The CDR3: CASTRGNQPQHF. CDR3 bases: TGTGCCAGTACAAGAGGCAATCAGCCCCAGCATTTT. V usage is TRBV19 and J usage is TRBJ1-5; D gene uncertain. The CDR3 extends over 12 amino acids. Germline V lookup: CDR1 LNHDA, CDR2 SQIVND (reference sequence). V lost 7 bases to trimming and J lost 2 bases, with 6 bases between them.

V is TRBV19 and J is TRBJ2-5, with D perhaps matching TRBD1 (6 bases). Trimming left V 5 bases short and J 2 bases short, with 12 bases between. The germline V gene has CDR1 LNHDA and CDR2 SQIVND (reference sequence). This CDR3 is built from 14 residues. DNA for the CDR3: TGTGCCAGTAGTGCGGACAGTACGCAAGAGACCCAGTACTTC. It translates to CASSADSTQETQYF.

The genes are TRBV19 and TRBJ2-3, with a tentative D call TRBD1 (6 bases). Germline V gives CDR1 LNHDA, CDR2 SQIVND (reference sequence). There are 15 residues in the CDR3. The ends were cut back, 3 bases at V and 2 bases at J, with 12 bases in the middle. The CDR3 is CASSMGAGLTDTQYF. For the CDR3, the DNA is TGTGCCAGTAGTATGGGGGCAGGCCTCACAGATACGCAGTATTTT.

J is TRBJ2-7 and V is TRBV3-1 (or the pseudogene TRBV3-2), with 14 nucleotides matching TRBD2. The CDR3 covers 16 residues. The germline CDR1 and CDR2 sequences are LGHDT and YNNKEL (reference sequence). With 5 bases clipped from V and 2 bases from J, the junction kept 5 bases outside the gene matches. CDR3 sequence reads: CASSAGLAGATYEQYF. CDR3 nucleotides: TGTGCCAGCAGCGCGGGACTAGCGGGAGCGACCTACGAGCAGTACTTC.

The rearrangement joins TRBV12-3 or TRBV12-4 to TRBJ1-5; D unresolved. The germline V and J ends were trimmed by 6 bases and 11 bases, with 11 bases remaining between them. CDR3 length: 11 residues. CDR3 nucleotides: TGTGCCAGCAGCCGGAGCCGGGCCCAGCATTTT. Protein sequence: CASSRSRAQHF.

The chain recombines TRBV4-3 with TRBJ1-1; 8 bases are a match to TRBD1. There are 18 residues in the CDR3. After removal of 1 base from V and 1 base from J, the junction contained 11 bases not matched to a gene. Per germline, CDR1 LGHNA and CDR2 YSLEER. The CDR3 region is CASSQVALGQVKNTEAFF. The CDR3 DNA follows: TGCGCCAGCAGCCAAGTCGCTTTGGGACAGGTCAAGAACACTGAAGCTTTCTTT.

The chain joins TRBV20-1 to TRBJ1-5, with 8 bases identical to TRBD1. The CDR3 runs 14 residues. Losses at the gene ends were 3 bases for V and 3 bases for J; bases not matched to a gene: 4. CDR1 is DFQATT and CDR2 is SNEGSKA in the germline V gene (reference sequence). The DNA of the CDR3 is TGCAGTGCTAGTGGACAGGGTAACAATCAGCCCCAGCATTTT. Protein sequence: CSASGQGNNQPQHF.

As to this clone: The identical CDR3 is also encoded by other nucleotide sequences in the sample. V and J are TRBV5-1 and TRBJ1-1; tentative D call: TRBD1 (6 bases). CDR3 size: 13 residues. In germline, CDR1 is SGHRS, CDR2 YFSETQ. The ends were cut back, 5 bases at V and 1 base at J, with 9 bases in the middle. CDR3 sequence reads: CASRVGGNTEAFF. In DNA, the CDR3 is TGCGCCAGCAGAGTAGGGGGGAACACTGAAGCTTTCTTT. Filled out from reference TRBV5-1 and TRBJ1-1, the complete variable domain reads KAGVTQTPRYLIKTRGQQVTLSCSPISGHRSVSWYQQTPGQGLQFLFEYFSETQRNKGNFPGRFSGRQFSNSRSEMNVSTLELGDSALYLCASRVGGNTEAFFGQGTRLTVV.

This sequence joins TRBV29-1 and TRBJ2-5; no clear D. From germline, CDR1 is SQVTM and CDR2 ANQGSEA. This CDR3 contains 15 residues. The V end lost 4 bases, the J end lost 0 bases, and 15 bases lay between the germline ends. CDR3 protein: CSVVTAASDQETQYF. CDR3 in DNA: TGCAGCGTTGTAACCGCGGCCTCCGACCAAGAGACCCAGTACTTC.

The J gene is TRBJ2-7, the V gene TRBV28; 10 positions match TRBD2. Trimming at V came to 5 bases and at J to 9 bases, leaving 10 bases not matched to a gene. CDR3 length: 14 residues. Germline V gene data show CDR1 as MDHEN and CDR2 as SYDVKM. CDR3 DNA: TGTGCCAGCAGTCCTACTAGCGGGAATTCAGTGCAGTACTTC. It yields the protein CASSPTSGNSVQYF.

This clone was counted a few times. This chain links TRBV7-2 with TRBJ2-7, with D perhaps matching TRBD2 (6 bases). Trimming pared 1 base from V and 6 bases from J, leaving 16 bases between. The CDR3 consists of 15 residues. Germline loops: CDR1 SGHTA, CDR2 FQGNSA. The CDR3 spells CASSLGPTGVAEQYF. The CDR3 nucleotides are TGTGCCAGCAGCTTAGGTCCTACGGGGGTAGCCGAGCAGTACTTC.